The sequence of this T cell receptor (beta chain) was determined in a study of blood T cells in healthy people across ages. Of note for this clonotype: The antigen is undetermined.

The CDR3 extends over 16 amino acids. Germline V gene data show CDR1 as MNHEY and CDR2 as SVGEGT. With a J-beta primer mix and a sample-barcoded 5' primer, a second PCR ran about 7 to 11 cycles. TCRdb recomputed calls from the 5' RACE reads with MiXCR, one row per CDR3 protein. This table has approximately 800,000 distinct CDR3 sequences, roughly 25% appearing once. Study findings and constraints: There was a strong correlation between TCR beta diversity and naive T cell percentage.

These records were also assigned to another study, of T cells of mothers and their children. Per that paper: Study donors consisted of a few healthy Caucasian mothers and their six children.

This chain connects TRBV6-2 or TRBV6-3 to TRBJ2-1; D ambiguous. The J call is doubtful: the DNA matches TRBJ2-7 better. Sample: blood. This TCR was sampled from a boy aged 5-17 years in good health. CDR3 sequence: CASTNPTTVYSYEQYF. The CDR3 DNA sequence: TGTGCCAGCACTAATCCGACGACCGTTTACTCCTACGAGCAGTACTTC.